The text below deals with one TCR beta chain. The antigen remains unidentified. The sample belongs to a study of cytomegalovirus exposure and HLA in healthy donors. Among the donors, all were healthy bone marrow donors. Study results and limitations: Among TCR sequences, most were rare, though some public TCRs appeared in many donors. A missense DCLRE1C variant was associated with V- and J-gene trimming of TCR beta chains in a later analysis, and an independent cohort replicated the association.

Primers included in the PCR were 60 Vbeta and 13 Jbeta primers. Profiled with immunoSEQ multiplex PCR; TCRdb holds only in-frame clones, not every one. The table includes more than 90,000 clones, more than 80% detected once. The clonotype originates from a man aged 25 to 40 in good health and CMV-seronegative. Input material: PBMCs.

Here the CDR3 reads CASSLAGASGETQYF. The CDR3 DNA sequence: TGCGCCAGCAGCTTGGCAGGGGCGTCAGGAGAGACCCAGTACTTC. V and J are TRBV5-1 and TRBJ2-5; TRBD1 is a possible D gene (6 bases). Germline CDR1 and CDR2: SGHRS and YFSETQ. The V end lost 0 bases, the J end lost 4 bases, and 13 bases lay between the germline ends. The CDR3 runs 15 residues.